The 29 T cell receptor beta chains given below trace back to one sample, sequenced in a study of T-cell reconstitution after alpha-beta-depleted transplantation in children. Unique molecular identifiers were incorporated into the prepared TCRbeta library. TCRdb itself ran the PCR reads through MiXCR, one entry per CDR3 protein. The sample comprises around 380,000 distinct CDR3 sequences, approximately 10% of which are singletons, and 4.5% to 6.5% rests with the top ten. The source material was PBMCs from the stem cell graft donor, sampled from the stem cell graft. The source of these receptors is a human donor who donated a stem cell graft to a child with acute myeloid leukemia.

This clonotype was picked up a small number of times. The rearrangement links TRBV6-2 or TRBV6-3 to TRBJ2-3; 7 bases map to TRBD1. Germline V gene lookup returns CDR1 MNHEY and CDR2 SVGEGT. V was pared by 0 bases and J by 5 bases, with 26 bases of the junction left unmatched. The CDR3 sequence is 22 residues long. The CDR3 region has the DNA TGTGCCAGCAGTTACTCAGCCAGTAGTGGAGGTGACAGGGCGGTAAGAGGAGATACGCAGTATTTT. This translates into CASSYSASSGGDRAVRGDTQYF.

This clonotype was observed a few times. This chain links TRBV20-1 with TRBJ2-1; the match to TRBD2 covers 7 bases. Trimming removed 4 bases from V and 8 bases from J; junction bases left unmatched: 11. The length of the CDR3 is 14 residues. From germline, CDR1 is DFQATT and CDR2 SNEGSKA (reference sequence). CDR3: CSATTSNTLDEQFF. In DNA form, the CDR3 reads TGCAGTGCTACGACTAGCAACACCCTCGATGAGCAGTTCTTC.

This clonotype was found many times. The chain employs TRBV5-5 and TRBJ1-1; D unclear. V was trimmed by 1 base and J by 2 bases, leaving 15 bases between them. There are 16 residues in the CDR3. The germline gives CDR1 SGHKS, CDR2 YYEKEE (reference sequence). CDR3 region: CASSLLLPTINTEAFF. CDR3 sequence (DNA): TGTGCCAGCAGCTTGTTGTTGCCCACAATAAACACTGAAGCTTTCTTT.

This clonotype was detected ten times or more. V usage is TRBV7-2 and J usage is TRBJ2-7; TRBD2 aligns across 8 bases. There are 15 residues in the CDR3. The germline CDR1 and CDR2 sequences are SGHTA and FQGNSA. J lost 0 bases, V lost 4 bases, and 5 bases had no gene match. CDR3 amino acids: CASSSSSGTSYEQYF. The CDR3, as DNA: TGTGCCAGCAGCTCAAGTAGCGGGACCTCCTACGAGCAGTACTTC.

This clonotype is a singleton in its sample. The chain links TRBV11-2 to TRBJ1-4; D is ambiguous. V was pared by 6 bases and J by 5 bases, with 16 bases between. This CDR3 has 15 amino acids. Germline CDR1 and CDR2: SGHAT and FQNNGV. CDR3 in amino acids: CASRLGLHGNEKLFF. The CDR3, as DNA: TGTGCCAGCAGACTCGGGTTGCACGGGAATGAAAAACTGTTTTTT.

This sequence joins TRBV5-1 and TRBJ1-1; no clear D gene. The germline V gene has CDR1 SGHRS and CDR2 YFSETQ. This CDR3 has 13 residues. V was clipped by 0 bases and J by 7 bases, with 10 bases between them. The CDR3 DNA reads TGCGCCAGCAGCTTGGATTTCCAGGTTGAAGCTTTCTTT. This translates into CASSLDFQVEAFF.

The V call is TRBV18, the J call TRBJ2-5; D is perhaps TRBD2 (5 bases). Trimming took 3 bases from V and 5 from J, leaving 16 bases between them. Germline V gene sequence: CDR1 KGHSH, CDR2 LQKENI. The CDR3 loop spans 15 amino acids. In DNA, the CDR3 is TGTGCCAGCTCACCCCCGTTCGGGATAGGGGAGACCCAGTACTTC. Protein sequence: CASSPPFGIGETQYF.

V gene TRBV4-1 combines with J gene TRBJ2-5; perhaps D is TRBD1 or TRBD2 (5 bases each). CDR3 length: 14 amino acids. Germline V lookup: CDR1 MGHRA, CDR2 YSYEKL. Trimming left V 3 bases short and J 2 bases short, with 10 bases between. CDR3 in amino acids: CASSQAEGQETQYF. The CDR3 DNA reads TGCGCCAGCAGCCAGGCTGAGGGGCAAGAGACCCAGTACTTC.

The chain is built from TRBV5-1 and TRBJ2-1, with 8 bases aligning to TRBD1. Germline values: CDR1 SGHRS, CDR2 YFSETQ. CDR3 size: 16 residues. V shed 3 bases and J 3 bases; nucleotides not matched to a gene: 8. The CDR3 loop is CASSSETGVDYNEQFF. In DNA, the CDR3 is TGCGCCAGCAGCTCGGAGACAGGGGTAGACTACAATGAGCAGTTCTTC.

The rearrangement links TRBV9 to TRBJ2-4, with TRBD1 matching 7 bases. V was pared by 4 bases and J by 4 bases, with 8 bases of the junction left unmatched. CDR3 length: 15 amino acids. Per the germline V gene, CDR1 is SGDLS and CDR2 is YYNGEE. CDR3 loop: CASSPTGRGKNIQYF. Written as DNA, the CDR3 is TGTGCCAGCAGCCCGACAGGGAGAGGAAAAAACATTCAGTACTTC.

The chain combines TRBV12-3 or TRBV12-4 with TRBJ1-3; the D gene is possibly TRBD1 (5 bases). The CDR3 extends over 15 amino acids. V lost 6 bases and J lost 0, with 12 bases in between. The CDR3 is CASRWTGGSGNTIYF. In DNA, the CDR3 is TGTGCCAGCAGGTGGACGGGGGGCTCTGGAAACACCATATATTTT.

The genes are TRBV18 and TRBJ1-1, with D unresolved. The CDR3 is made up of 14 amino acids. With 2 bases removed from V and 5 bases from J, the gap between germline ends came to 12 bases. CDR1 KGHSH and CDR2 LQKENI come from the germline V gene. Here the CDR3 DNA reads TGTGCCAGCTCACCAACCCAGGCCGGTACTGAAGCTTTCTTT. Translation: CASSPTQAGTEAFF.

This clonotype turned up a few times. The chain combines TRBV20-1 with TRBJ2-1, with D maybe TRBD1 (7 bases). The CDR3 is 16 amino acids. Germline lookup yields CDR1 DFQATT and CDR2 SNEGSKA (reference sequence). The germline V and J ends were trimmed by 1 base and 9 bases, with 22 bases remaining between them. This CDR3 is CSARGARQGGIGEQFF. The CDR3 nucleotides read TGCAGTGCTAGAGGTGCTCGACAGGGAGGTATTGGTGAGCAGTTCTTC.

This clonotype has just a few counts. This sequence joins TRBV12-3 or TRBV12-4 and TRBJ2-7; D possibly uses TRBD1 or TRBD2 (5 bases each). The CDR3 is 20 amino acids. The V and J ends lost 1 base and 4 bases respectively, with 29 bases between them. Written as DNA, the CDR3 is TGTGCCAGCAGTTTAGGCGGGCAGTGGGGGATCCTTAACACCGTGTACGAGCAGTACTTC. It is translated as CASSLGGQWGILNTVYEQYF.

The rearrangement uses TRBV30 and TRBJ1-3, with D possibly matching TRBD1 (5 bases). V lost 6 bases to trimming and J lost 0 bases, with 12 bases between them. CDR1 and CDR2 (germline): GTSNPN, SVGIG (reference sequence). CDR3 length: 14 amino acids. The DNA of the CDR3 is TGTGCCTGTGTAGGGGTTACCTCTGGAAACACCATATATTTT. Protein product: CACVGVTSGNTIYF.

This clonotype was recorded a few times. The chain uses TRBV5-6 and TRBJ2-1; no clear D. This CDR3 region has 11 residues. CDR1 and CDR2 from the germline V gene are SGHDT and YYEEEE. V gave up 6 bases and J gave up 5 bases, with 6 bases separating them. For the CDR3, the DNA is TGTGCCAGCATCAGCAACAATGAGCAGTTCTTC. Translating it yields CASISNNEQFF.

On this clonotype itself: Sequence at one end of the junction differs from germline and may be a read error. The CDR3: CATSTLADTQNF. In nucleotides, the CDR3 is TGTGCCACCAGCACCTTGGCAGATACGCAGAATTTT. The chain has TRBV15 and TRBJ2-3; D gene ambiguous. This CDR3 spans 12 amino acids. The germline V gene encodes CDR1 LNHNV and CDR2 YYDKDF (reference sequence).

This clonotype showed up just a few times. The V and J genes are TRBV29-1 and TRBJ2-5; D perhaps matches TRBD2 (6 bases). Trimming pared 4 bases from V and 0 bases from J, leaving 12 bases between. This CDR3 region has 14 residues. Germline V CDR1 and CDR2: SQVTM, ANQGSEA. The chain's CDR3 is CSVVGGKYQETQYF. The CDR3 nucleotides are TGCAGCGTTGTGGGCGGGAAGTACCAAGAGACCCAGTACTTC.

The chain has TRBV6-1 and TRBJ2-5; 7 positions match TRBD2. The germline CDR1 and CDR2 sequences are MNHNS and SASEGT. This CDR3 region has 17 residues. After removal of 7 bases from V and 1 base from J, the junction contained 15 bases not matched to a gene. The CDR3 protein is CASIDRYQRGLQETQYF. CDR3 sequence (DNA): TGTGCCAGCATCGACCGATACCAGCGGGGCCTCCAAGAGACCCAGTACTTC.

This clonotype was seen a few times. The chain combines TRBV4-1 with TRBJ1-1, with D unclear. The CDR3 consists of 14 residues. Germline V gives CDR1 MGHRA, CDR2 YSYEKL. V lost 1 base, J lost 6 bases, and 12 bases lay in between. This chain's CDR3 is CASSQVAGGPEAFF. The CDR3 nucleotides are TGCGCCAGCAGCCAAGTGGCCGGTGGGCCTGAAGCTTTCTTT.

This clonotype was counted at least ten times. The chain recombines TRBV5-1 with TRBJ2-1; no reliable D call. V dropped 4 bases and J dropped 5 bases, with 16 bases sitting between them. Germline loops: CDR1 SGHRS, CDR2 YFSETQ. The CDR3 sequence is 15 residues long. The CDR3 region has the DNA TGCGCCAGCAGCCCCAAGACCCGGGTGGACAATGAGCAGTTCTTC. Amino acid sequence: CASSPKTRVDNEQFF. The variable domain in full, with the rest retrieved from reference TRBV5-1 and TRBJ2-1, is KAGVTQTPRYLIKTRGQQVTLSCSPISGHRSVSWYQQTPGQGLQFLFEYFSETQRNKGNFPGRFSGRQFSNSRSEMNVSTLELGDSALYLCASSPKTRVDNEQFFGPGTRLTVL.

This clonotype was seen a handful of times. The V call is TRBV27, the J call TRBJ2-1; a weak D match, TRBD2 (6 bases). This CDR3 has 13 amino acids. The germline V and J ends were trimmed by 7 bases and 9 bases, with 16 bases remaining between them. The V gene's germline CDR1 is MNHEY and CDR2 SMNVEV (reference sequence). CDR3 amino acids: CASTQGFGGEQFF. The CDR3 nucleotides read TGTGCCAGCACCCAGGGTTTCGGGGGTGAGCAGTTCTTC.

The gene calls are TRBV4-1 and TRBJ2-5; the D is unclear. V was pared by 0 bases and J by 4 bases, with 12 bases between. Germline V gene data show CDR1 as MGHRA and CDR2 as YSYEKL. The CDR3 extends over 15 amino acids. The CDR3 reads CASSQDSGFLETQYF. CDR3 bases: TGCGCCAGCAGCCAAGATTCCGGGTTTTTAGAGACCCAGTACTTC.

The chain carries TRBV11-1 and TRBJ2-1; TRBD2 matches 10 bases. The V gene end was trimmed by 3 bases and the J gene end by 4 bases; junction bases not matched to a gene: 18. The CDR3 sequence is 20 residues long. The germline CDR1 and CDR2 sequences are SGHAT and FQDESV (reference sequence). CDR3 nucleotides: TGTGCCAGCAGCTTCGCCTGGGGCAGGACTAGCGGAAGGACATACAATGAGCAGTTCTTC. Protein: CASSFAWGRTSGRTYNEQFF.

In its sample, this clonotype was seen a few times. V usage is TRBV9 and J usage is TRBJ1-6, with D unresolved. V was pared by 3 bases and J by 5 bases, with 15 bases between. Germline assignment: CDR1 SGDLS and CDR2 YYNGEE. The CDR3 is 16 amino acids. CDR3 loop: CASSAGGNLNNSPLHF. CDR3 nucleotides: TGTGCCAGCAGCGCAGGCGGGAATCTGAATAATTCACCCCTCCACTTT. Looking up the rest from reference TRBV9 and TRBJ1-6 gives the full variable domain: DSGVTQTPKHLITATGQRVTLRCSPRSGDLSVYWYQQSLDQGLQFLIQYYNGEERAKGNILERFSAQQFPDLHSELNLSSLELGDSALYFCASSAGGNLNNSPLHFGNGTRLTVT.

V gene TRBV12-3 or TRBV12-4 combines with J gene TRBJ2-5; D tentatively reads TRBD1 or TRBD2 (5 bases each). The ends were cut back, 5 bases at V and 5 bases at J, with 21 bases in the middle. The CDR3 is made up of 16 amino acids. The CDR3 region is CASSRVGRTQGETQYF. The DNA of the CDR3 is TGTGCCAGCAGTCGTGTGGGACGGACCCAAGGGGAGACCCAGTACTTC.

The count of this clonotype is one. V usage is TRBV4-2 and J usage is TRBJ2-5; D remains unclear. CDR1 and CDR2 (germline): LGHNA, YNFKEQ. The CDR3 length is 12 residues. Trimming took off 1 base at V and 11 bases at J, with 11 bases between the two ends. The CDR3 spells CASSQGIAPQYF. DNA for the CDR3: TGTGCCAGCAGCCAAGGTATAGCCCCGCAGTACTTC.

The rearrangement uses TRBV4-2 and TRBJ2-2, with 8 bases that match TRBD1. Trimming removed 4 bases from V and 4 bases from J; junction bases left unmatched: 8. Per the germline V gene, CDR1 is LGHNA and CDR2 is YNFKEQ. The CDR3 contains 16 residues. CDR3 bases: TGTGCCAGCAGCCGAGAAAGGACAGGGATCACCGGGGAGCTGTTTTTT. It is translated as CASSRERTGITGELFF.

This chain connects TRBV7-6 to TRBJ2-2; 14 nucleotides align to TRBD2. This CDR3 has 14 amino acids. The junction had 7 bases not matched to a gene; V was cut back by 4 bases and J by 15 bases. Germline CDR1 reads SGHVS; CDR2 reads FNYEAQ. The CDR3 region is CASSSGLAGGPVFF. DNA of the CDR3: TGTGCCAGCAGCTCCGGACTAGCGGGGGGCCCTGTGTTTTTT.